The 6 T cell receptor beta chains presented below share a single source sample, sequenced in a study of T cell repertoires in cytomegalovirus infection. Their specific antigens are unknown. TCRdb ran MiXCR on the reads and lists one entry per CDR3 protein. The table has some 920,000 distinct CDR3 sequences, approximately 30% seen once; the top ten hold around 15%. Sequencing used cultured CD8+ T cells from PBMCs, obtained from culture after CMV antigen stimulation. The origin of the receptors is a human donor in good health (CMV status not recorded). Some clones in this sample may be carry-over from other donors' samples.

This clonotype appeared many times. J is TRBJ1-5 and V is TRBV27; D is perhaps TRBD1 (5 bases). Trimming stripped 6 bases from V and 2 bases from J, with 11 bases between. CDR1 and CDR2 from the germline V gene are MNHEY and SMNVEV (reference sequence). This CDR3 comprises 14 residues. This CDR3 reads CASRGDSGNQPQHF. The CDR3 DNA follows: TGTGCCAGCAGGGGGGACTCCGGCAATCAGCCCCAGCATTTT.

The sample holds a few counts of this clonotype. The gene calls are TRBV10-3 and TRBJ2-3; possibly TRBD2 for D (6 bases). The CDR3 extends over 15 amino acids. The V gene lost 7 bases and the J gene lost 4 bases, with 18 bases spanning the gap. Germline loops: CDR1 ENHRY, CDR2 SYGVKD. For the CDR3, the DNA is TGTGCCATCACTAGAAGGGTGGGGGGTTCAGATACGCAGTATTTT. It translates to CAITRRVGGSDTQYF.

The V and J genes are TRBV7-6 and TRBJ2-2; D remains ambiguous. There are 12 residues in the CDR3. Germline CDR1 SGHVS, CDR2 FNYEAQ. Trimming took off 3 bases at V and 7 bases at J, with 6 bases between the two ends. CDR3 bases: TGTGCCAGCAGCTTGTCGATCGGGGAGCTGTTTTTT. As protein: CASSLSIGELFF.

This clonotype was counted ten times or more. The V call is TRBV7-2, the J call TRBJ2-1; TRBD1 matches 9 bases. This CDR3 is 18 amino acids long. CDR1 is SGHTA, CDR2 FQGNSA, per germline. V dropped 1 base and J dropped 2; count of bases not matched to a gene: 9. DNA for the CDR3: TGTGCCAGCAGCTTAGACGCTATGGACAGGGGCCCCTACAATGAGCAGTTCTTC. Translated: CASSLDAMDRGPYNEQFF.

This clonotype was recorded a few times. The chain links TRBV4-1 to TRBJ2-2, with D possibly matching TRBD2 (7 bases). Looked up from germline, CDR1 is MGHRA and CDR2 is YSYEKL. The CDR3 spans 16 residues. The V and J ends lost 0 bases and 6 bases respectively, with 14 bases between them. CDR3 sequence: CASSQDSRGAPGELFF. CDR3 in DNA: TGCGCCAGCAGCCAAGATTCACGGGGGGCCCCCGGGGAGCTGTTTTTT.

This CDR3 reads CASSLDLQGIRETQYF. The CDR3 DNA reads as TGTGCCAGCAGCTTAGACCTCCAGGGTATTCGGGAGACCCAGTACTTC. The rearrangement links TRBV7-8 to TRBJ2-5; tentative D call: TRBD1 (5 bases). The CDR3 contains 16 residues. Germline V gene data show CDR1 as SGHVS and CDR2 as FQNEAQ. V dropped 1 base and J dropped 5 bases, with 17 bases sitting between them.